The 8 T cell receptor beta chains below were found in one sample sequenced in a study of T cell responses to AZD1222 COVID-19 vaccine (dated by TCRdb to about 2021). In the paper's terms, the time point label means: baseline before first vaccination. Library preparation used the immunoSEQ multiplex PCR assay. Here the immuneACCESS table is served through TCRdb, limited to in-frame sequences with V and J called. Missing clones are a known gap in these copies; in checked studies unresolved V genes cover under half, and the rest lacks a known reason. Here the sample has 150,000 to 180,000 clones; about 92% occur a single time. Under 20% of the sample belongs to the ten largest clones. This specimen consisted of peripheral blood, obtained on day 0 of AZD1222 vaccination. Every receptor here comes from an adult in good health.

Remarks on this clone: An end of the junction does not agree with germline; a read error may underlie this. V is TRBV12-3 or TRBV12-4 and J is TRBJ2-4; D not certain. This CDR3 contains 13 residues. CDR3 in amino acids: CASSLGARNIQYF. The CDR3 bases are TGTGCCAGCAGTTTAGGGGCCAGAAACATTCAGTACTTC.

The chain uses TRBV30 and TRBJ1-1; D not certain. The V gene's germline CDR1 is GTSNPN and CDR2 SVGIG (reference sequence). With 4 bases removed from V and 1 base from J, the gap between germline ends came to 10 bases. This CDR3 contains 13 residues. The CDR3 loop is CAWKGRRNTEAFF. The CDR3 nucleotides read TGTGCCTGGAAGGGCAGGCGGAACACTGAAGCTTTCTTT.

This sequence joins TRBV5-1 and TRBJ2-7; weak D call: TRBD1 (6 bases). Trimming took off 4 bases at V and 7 bases at J, with 24 bases between the two ends. This CDR3 is 16 amino acids long. CDR1 is SGHRS and CDR2 is YFSETQ in the germline V gene. The CDR3 reads CASSPDWTAGWGEQYF. The CDR3 nucleotides are TGCGCCAGCAGCCCGGATTGGACAGCTGGCTGGGGGGAGCAGTACTTC.

V and J are TRBV18 and TRBJ1-1, with TRBD1 matching over 10 bases. Losses at the gene ends were 0 bases for V and 5 bases for J; bases not matched to a gene: 6. The CDR3 totals 16 residues. Germline V lookup: CDR1 KGHSH, CDR2 LQKENI. CDR3 nucleotide sequence: TGTGCCAGCTCACCACCTATCGGGACAGGGGAAACTGAAGCTTTCTTT. Translating gives CASSPPIGTGETEAFF.

This clone was seen a single time. The chain joins TRBV27 to TRBJ2-7, with 9 bases lining up with TRBD1. Unmatched junction bases numbered 6, after V lost 3 bases and J lost 3 bases. This CDR3 contains 15 residues. Germline V lookup: CDR1 MNHEY, CDR2 SMNVEV (reference sequence). The DNA for the CDR3 is TGTGCCAGCAGTTTTTTACGGGACAGGGTCTACGAGCAGTACTTC. It is translated as CASSFLRDRVYEQYF.

The rearrangement joins TRBV5-1 to TRBJ2-1, with 7 bases identical to TRBD1. V lost 2 bases, J lost 4 bases, and 9 bases stayed unmatched. CDR3 length: 16 residues. Germline loops: CDR1 SGHRS, CDR2 YFSETQ. The CDR3 DNA sequence: TGCGCCAGCAGCTTTGGACAGGATTACACTTACAATGAGCAGTTCTTC. Protein sequence: CASSFGQDYTYNEQFF.

This clone was detected only once. The gene calls are TRBV7-3 and TRBJ2-3; D may be TRBD2 (6 bases). The CDR3 length is 15 residues. V was cut by 2 bases and J by 4 bases, with 13 bases left in between. The germline gives CDR1 SGHTA, CDR2 FQGTGA. The CDR3 here is CASSLYGSVADTQYF. CDR3 nucleotides: TGTGCCAGCAGCTTATACGGGAGTGTTGCAGATACGCAGTATTTT.

This clone was found once. V and J are TRBV5-4 and TRBJ1-1; tentatively, D is TRBD1 (6 bases). The CDR3 is 16 residues long. Germline CDR1 and CDR2: SGHNT and YYREEE (reference sequence). Trimming took 0 bases from V and 8 from J, leaving 20 bases between them. CDR3 region: CASSLGGGGQSPEAFF. CDR3 nucleotide sequence: TGTGCCAGCAGCTTGGGAGGGGGGGGGCAGAGTCCCGAAGCTTTCTTT. Drawing the rest from reference TRBV5-4 and TRBJ1-1, the complete variable domain is ETGVTQSPTHLIKTRGQQVTLRCSSQSGHNTVSWYQQALGQGPQFIFQYYREEENGRGNFPPRFSGLQFPNYSSELNVNALELDDSALYLCASSLGGGGQSPEAFFGQGTRLTVV.